Reported below is one TCR beta chain. Its cognate antigen is unknown. This entry is derived from a study of cytomegalovirus exposure and HLA in healthy donors. Use of 60 Vbeta and 13 Jbeta primers characterized the PCR. Data came from immunoSEQ multiplex PCR; TCRdb stores just in-frame clones and leaves some out. This table holds tens of thousands of clones, around 80% found once. Study-wide results and caveats: A later examination showed that TCR association rates differed by HLA locus, with DRB1 most and HLA-C fewest. Most TCR beta V segments were productive about 87% or about 30% of the time in an earlier analysis.

The CDR3 is 15 amino acids. Looked up from germline, CDR1 is GTSNPN and CDR2 is SVGIG (reference sequence). J gave up 4 bases and V 1 base, and 8 bases lay outside the gene matches. Material: PBMCs. This receptor was obtained from a male donor in good health and CMV-seropositive. The rearrangement uses TRBV30 and TRBJ1-2; 8 bases match TRBD1. The CDR3 nucleotides are TGTGCCTGGAGTGCCGGACAGGGACTTGGCTATGGCTACACCTTC. Translating gives CAWSAGQGLGYGYTF. Based on the CDR3 plus reference TRBV30 and TRBJ1-2, the full variable domain is SQTIHQWPATLVQPVGSPLSLECTVEGTSNPNLYWYRQAAGRGLQLLFYSVGIGQISSEVPQNLSASRPQDRQFILSSKKLLLSDSGFYLCAWSAGQGLGYGYTFGSGTRLTVV.